The 2 T cell receptor beta chains reported below all come from one sample, sequenced in a study of cytomegalovirus exposure and HLA in healthy donors. 13 Jbeta primers and 60 Vbeta primers were used for the PCR. The data were produced by immunoSEQ multiplex PCR, yet TCRdb's version contains in-frame clones alone and is incomplete. Of approximately 130,000 clones listed, approximately 80% are singletons. Sequenced: PBMCs. The receptors shown here come from a man younger than 30 in good health and CMV-seropositive.

This rearrangement joins TRBV5-1 to TRBJ2-5; possible D gene TRBD2, 5 bases. The J call is uncertain, as TRBJ2-7 better fits the DNA end. Looked up from germline, CDR1 is SGHRS and CDR2 is YFSETQ. The CDR3 length is 12 residues. The CDR3 nucleotides are TGCGCCAGCAGCTTGGGCGCGGGCGAGCAGTACTTC. This translates into CASSLGAGEQYF.

This chain joins TRBV19 and TRBJ2-7; 10 nucleotides align to TRBD1. The CDR3 length is 14 residues. After removal of 5 bases from V and 4 bases from J, the junction contained 5 bases not matched to a gene. The germline V gene has CDR1 LNHDA and CDR2 SQIVND (reference sequence). The CDR3 nucleotides read TGTGCCAGTAGTGCCGGGACAGGGGATTACGAGCAGTACTTC. Its translation is CASSAGTGDYEQYF. Full variable domain (outside the CDR3, taken from reference TRBV19 and TRBJ2-7): DGGITQSPKYLFRKEGQNVTLSCEQNLNHDAMYWYRQDPGQGLRLIYYSQIVNDFQKGDIAEGYSVSREKKESFPLTVTSAQKNPTAFYLCASSAGTGDYEQYFGPGTRLTVT.